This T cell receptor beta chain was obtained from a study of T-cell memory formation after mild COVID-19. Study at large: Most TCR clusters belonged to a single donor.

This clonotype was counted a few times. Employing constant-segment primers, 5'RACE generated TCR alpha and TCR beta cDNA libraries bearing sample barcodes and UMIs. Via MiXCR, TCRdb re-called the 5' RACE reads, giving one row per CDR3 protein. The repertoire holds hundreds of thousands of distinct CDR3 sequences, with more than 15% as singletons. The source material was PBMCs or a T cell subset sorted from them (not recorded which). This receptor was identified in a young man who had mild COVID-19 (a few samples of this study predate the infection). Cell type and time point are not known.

The CDR3: CASSIATDTDTQYF. The DNA of the CDR3 is TGTGCCAGCAGCATCGCGACAGACACAGATACGCAGTATTTT. The rearrangement joins TRBV7-2 to TRBJ2-3, with D possibly matching TRBD1 (5 bases). Per the germline V gene, CDR1 is SGHTA and CDR2 is FQGNSA. Trimming removed 5 bases from V and 2 bases from J, with 11 bases in between. This CDR3 comprises 14 residues.